The T cell receptor beta chain described here comes from a study of blood T cell repertoires in COVID-19. Study summary: PBMCs, B-cell-depleted T cells, or T cells were the source of the cDNA or gDNA that made up the material.

Sequencing used immunoSEQ multiplex PCR; TCRdb keeps in-frame clones, though not all of them. Here the sample spans tens of thousands of clones, under 90% being singletons. This CDR3 spans 15 amino acids. Germline assignment: CDR1 LGHNA and CDR2 YNFKEQ. With 4 bases clipped from V and 3 bases from J, the junction kept 7 bases outside the gene matches. This rearrangement joins TRBV4-2 to TRBJ1-1; 8 nucleotides line up with TRBD1. Sequenced input: peripheral blood. The TCR comes from a human donor in a cohort sampled during active COVID-19. CDR3 sequence: CASSPKTGVDTEAFF. The CDR3 bases are TGTGCCAGCAGCCCGAAGACAGGGGTAGACACTGAAGCTTTCTTT.